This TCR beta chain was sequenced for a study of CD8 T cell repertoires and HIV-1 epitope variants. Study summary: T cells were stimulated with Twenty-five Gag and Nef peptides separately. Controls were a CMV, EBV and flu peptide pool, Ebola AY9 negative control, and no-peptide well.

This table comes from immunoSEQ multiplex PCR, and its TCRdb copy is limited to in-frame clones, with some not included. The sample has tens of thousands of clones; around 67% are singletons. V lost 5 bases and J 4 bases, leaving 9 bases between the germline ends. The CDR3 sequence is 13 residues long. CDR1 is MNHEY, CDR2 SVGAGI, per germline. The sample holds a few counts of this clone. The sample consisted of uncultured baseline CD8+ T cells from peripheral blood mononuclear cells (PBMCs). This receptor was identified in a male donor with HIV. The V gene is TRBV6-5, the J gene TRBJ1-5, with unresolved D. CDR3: CASSPYANQPQHF. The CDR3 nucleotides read TGTGCCAGCAGTCCCTATGCGAATCAGCCCCAGCATTTT.